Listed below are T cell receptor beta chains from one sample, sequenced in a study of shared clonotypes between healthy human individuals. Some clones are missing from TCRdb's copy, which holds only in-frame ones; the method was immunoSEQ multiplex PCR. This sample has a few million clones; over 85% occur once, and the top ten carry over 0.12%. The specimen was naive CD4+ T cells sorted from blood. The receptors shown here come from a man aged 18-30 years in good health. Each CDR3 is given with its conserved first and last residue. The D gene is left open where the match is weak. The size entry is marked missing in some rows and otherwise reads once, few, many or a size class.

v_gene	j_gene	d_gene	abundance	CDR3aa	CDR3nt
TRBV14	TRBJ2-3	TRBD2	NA	CASSQEERGPRYTDTQYF	TGTGCCAGCAGCCAAGAAGAGCGGGGCCCCCGCTATACAGATACGCAGTATTTT
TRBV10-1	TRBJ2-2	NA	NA	CASSGSGSGELFF	TGCGCCAGCAGTGGATCGGGGTCCGGGGAGCTGTTTTTT
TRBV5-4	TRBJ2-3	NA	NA	CASSFRGLPADTQYF	TGTGCCAGCAGCTTCCGGGGCCTGCCCGCCGATACGCAGTATTTT
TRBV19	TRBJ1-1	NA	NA	CASSVLGENTEAFF	TGTGCCAGTAGTGTGCTCGGAGAAAACACTGAAGCTTTCTTT
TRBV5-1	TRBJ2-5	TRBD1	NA	CASSSGGREETQYF	TGCGCCAGCAGCTCAGGGGGCAGGGAAGAGACCCAGTACTTC
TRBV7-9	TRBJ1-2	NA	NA	CASSLQSNYGYTF	TGTGCCAGCAGCCTCCAGAGTAACTATGGCTACACCTTC
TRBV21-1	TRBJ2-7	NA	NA	CASSHISLQGARGEQYF	TGTGCCAGCAGCCATATCTCACTACAGGGGGCGCGGGGCGAGCAGTACTTC
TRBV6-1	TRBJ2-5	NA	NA	CASSAQTETQYF	TGTGCCAGCAGTGCCCAGACAGAGACCCAGTACTTC
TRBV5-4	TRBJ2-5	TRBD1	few	CASSLDRGQETQYF	TGTGCCAGCAGCTTGGACAGGGGCCAAGAGACCCAGTACTTC
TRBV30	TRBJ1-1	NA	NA	CASGGLTEAFF	TGTGCCAGCGGGGGGTTGACTGAAGCTTTCTTT
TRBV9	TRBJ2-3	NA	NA	CASSVSVLDTQYF	TGTGCCAGCAGCGTCAGCGTACTTGATACGCAGTATTTT
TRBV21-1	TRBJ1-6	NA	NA	CASSSDRGNGEISPLHF	TGTGCCAGCAGCTCAGACAGGGGTAACGGGGAAATTTCACCCCTCCACTTT
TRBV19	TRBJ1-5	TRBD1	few	CASRTQGATQPQHF	TGTGCCAGTAGGACCCAGGGGGCGACTCAGCCCCAGCATTTT
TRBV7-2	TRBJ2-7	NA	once	CASSLRVEDRPYEQYF	TGTGCCAGCAGCTTAAGGGTGGAAGACAGGCCCTACGAGCAGTACTTC
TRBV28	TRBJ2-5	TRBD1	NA	CASSLRKGQQYRETQYF	TGTGCCAGCAGTTTAAGAAAGGGACAGCAGTATCGAGAGACCCAGTACTTC
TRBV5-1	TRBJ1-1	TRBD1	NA	CASSQDRGAANTEAFF	TGCGCCAGCAGCCAGGACAGGGGGGCGGCGAACACTGAAGCTTTCTTT
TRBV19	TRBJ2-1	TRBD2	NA	CASSKGSAGNNEQFF	TGTGCCAGTAGTAAGGGCTCAGCGGGGAACAATGAGCAGTTCTTC
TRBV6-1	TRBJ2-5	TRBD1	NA	CASRPQGAGGETQYF	TGTGCCAGCAGACCCCAGGGGGCCGGGGGAGAGACCCAGTACTTC
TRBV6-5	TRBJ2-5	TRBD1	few	CASSRQGTQYF	TGTGCCAGCAGTCGACAGGGGACCCAGTACTTC
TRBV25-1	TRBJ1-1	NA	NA	CASSESLPGHKNTEAFF	TGTGCCAGCAGTGAATCCCTCCCGGGACATAAGAACACTGAAGCTTTCTTT
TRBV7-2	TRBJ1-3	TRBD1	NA	CASSLWSGGGNTIYF	TGTGCCAGCAGCTTATGGTCAGGGGGTGGAAACACCATATATTTT
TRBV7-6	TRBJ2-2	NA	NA	CASSLGVQNTGELFF	TGTGCCAGCAGCTTAGGGGTACAGAACACCGGGGAGCTGTTTTTT
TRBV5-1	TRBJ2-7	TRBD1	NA	CASSLARTGINEQYF	TGCGCCAGCAGCTTGGCCAGGACAGGGATCAACGAGCAGTACTTC
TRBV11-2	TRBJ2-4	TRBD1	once	CASSLGQGARIQYF	TGTGCCAGCAGCTTAGGGCAGGGGGCACGCATTCAGTACTTC
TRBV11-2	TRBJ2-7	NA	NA	CASSPTGGRDEQYF	TGTGCCAGCAGCCCGACTGGGGGCAGGGACGAGCAGTACTTC
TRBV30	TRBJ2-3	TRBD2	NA	CAWSRTSGRALSTDTQYF	TGTGCCTGGAGTAGGACTAGCGGGAGGGCCCTCAGCACAGATACGCAGTATTTT
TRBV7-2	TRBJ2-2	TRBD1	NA	CASSPQGASNTGELFF	TGTGCCAGCAGCCCACAGGGGGCCTCGAACACCGGGGAGCTGTTTTTT